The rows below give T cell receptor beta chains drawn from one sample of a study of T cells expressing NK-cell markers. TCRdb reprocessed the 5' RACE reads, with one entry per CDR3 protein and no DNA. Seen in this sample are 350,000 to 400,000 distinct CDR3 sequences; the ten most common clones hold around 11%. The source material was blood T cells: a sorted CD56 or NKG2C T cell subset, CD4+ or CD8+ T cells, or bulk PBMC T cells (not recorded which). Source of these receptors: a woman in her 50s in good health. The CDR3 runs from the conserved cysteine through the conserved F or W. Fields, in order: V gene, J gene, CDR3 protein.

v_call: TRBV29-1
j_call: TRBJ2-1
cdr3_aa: CSVSGTSEGNEQFF

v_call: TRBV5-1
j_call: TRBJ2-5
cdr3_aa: CASSLGDRAHQETQYF

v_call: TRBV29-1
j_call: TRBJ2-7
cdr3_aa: CSVGTAGTYEQYF

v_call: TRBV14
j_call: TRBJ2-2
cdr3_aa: CASSQLLGGPGLTGELFF

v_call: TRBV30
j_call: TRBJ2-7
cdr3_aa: CAWNPRRGEQYF

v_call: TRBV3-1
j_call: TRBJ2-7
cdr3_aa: CASSQAPQGAVHEQYF

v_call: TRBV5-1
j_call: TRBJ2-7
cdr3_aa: CASSLAPGGRNIYEQYF

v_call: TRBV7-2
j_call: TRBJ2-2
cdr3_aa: CASSLGAGTYTGELFF

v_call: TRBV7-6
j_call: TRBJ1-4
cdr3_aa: CASSSLRGDRAGKLFF

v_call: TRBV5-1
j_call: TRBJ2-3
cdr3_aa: CASSLEQGEIDTQYF

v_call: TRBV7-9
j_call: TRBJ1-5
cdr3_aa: CASSLGRTGDSNQPQHF

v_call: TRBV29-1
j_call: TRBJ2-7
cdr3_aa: CSVEEGRLGTYEQYF

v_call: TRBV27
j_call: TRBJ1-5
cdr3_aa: CASSLPTFRESGNQPQHF

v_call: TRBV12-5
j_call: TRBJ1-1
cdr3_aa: CASGRSRGTEAFF

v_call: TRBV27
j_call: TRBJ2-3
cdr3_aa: CASSIGQGYLDTQYF

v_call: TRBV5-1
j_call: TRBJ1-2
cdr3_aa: CASSLVGQVMNGYTF

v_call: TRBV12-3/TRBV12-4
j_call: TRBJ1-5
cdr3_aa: CASSLGGVNSGQPQHF

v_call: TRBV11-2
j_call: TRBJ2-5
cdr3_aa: CANKVIGQSPGETQYF

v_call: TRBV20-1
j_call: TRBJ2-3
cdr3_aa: CSARAKLAGVTDTQYF

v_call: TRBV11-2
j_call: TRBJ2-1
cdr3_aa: CASSRGPTDYNEQFF

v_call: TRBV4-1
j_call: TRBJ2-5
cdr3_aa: CASSQDSGRGQEETQYF

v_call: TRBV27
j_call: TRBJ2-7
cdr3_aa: CASSSGGLLEQYF

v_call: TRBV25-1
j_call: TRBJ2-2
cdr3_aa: CASSVGAIIGELFF

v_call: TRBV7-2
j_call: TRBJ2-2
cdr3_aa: CASSSWGGELFF

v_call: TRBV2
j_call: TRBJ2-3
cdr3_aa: CASSGKVSPTDTQYF

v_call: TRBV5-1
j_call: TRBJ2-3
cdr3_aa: CASADLDTQYF

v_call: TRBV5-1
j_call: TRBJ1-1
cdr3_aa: CASMSTGRNTEAFF

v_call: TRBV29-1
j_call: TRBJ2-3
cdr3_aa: CSARAVLNTQYF

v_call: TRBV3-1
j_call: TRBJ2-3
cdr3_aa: CASSLRRAGGDTQYF

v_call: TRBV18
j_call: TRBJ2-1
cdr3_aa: CASSELAGEVGEQFF

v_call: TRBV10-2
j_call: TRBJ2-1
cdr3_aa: CASSGTVRGEQFF

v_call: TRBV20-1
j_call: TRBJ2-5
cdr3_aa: CSARAGLIETQYF

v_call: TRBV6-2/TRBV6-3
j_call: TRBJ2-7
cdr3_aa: CASSWEENSYEQYF

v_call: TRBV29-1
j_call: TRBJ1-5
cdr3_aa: CSVAQDRGNQPQHF

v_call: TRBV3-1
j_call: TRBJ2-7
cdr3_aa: CASSQEQGVTYEQYF

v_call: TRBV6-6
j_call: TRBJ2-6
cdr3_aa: CASSYNPQSGANVLTF

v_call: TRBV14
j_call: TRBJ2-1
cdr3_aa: CASSPGTKGFNEQFF